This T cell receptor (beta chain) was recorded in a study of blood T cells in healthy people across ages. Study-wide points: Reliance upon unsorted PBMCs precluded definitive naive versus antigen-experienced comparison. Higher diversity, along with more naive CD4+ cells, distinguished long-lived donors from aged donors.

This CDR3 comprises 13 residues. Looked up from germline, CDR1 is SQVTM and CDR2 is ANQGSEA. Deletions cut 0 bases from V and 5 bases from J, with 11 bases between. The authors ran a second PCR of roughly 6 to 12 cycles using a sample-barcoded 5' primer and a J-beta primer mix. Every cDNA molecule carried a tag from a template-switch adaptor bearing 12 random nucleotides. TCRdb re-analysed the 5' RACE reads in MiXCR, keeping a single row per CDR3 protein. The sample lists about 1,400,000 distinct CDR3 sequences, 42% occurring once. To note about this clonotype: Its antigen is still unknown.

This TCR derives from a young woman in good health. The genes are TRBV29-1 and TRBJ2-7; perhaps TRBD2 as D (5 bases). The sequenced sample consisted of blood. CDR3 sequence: CSVEDEGRDEQYF. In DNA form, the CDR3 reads TGCAGCGTTGAAGATGAGGGTCGCGACGAGCAGTACTTC.